A selection of T cell receptor beta chains follows, all from one sample in a study of T cell responses to AZD1222 COVID-19 vaccine. Assay used: immunoSEQ multiplex PCR; TCRdb lists only in-frame clones, some missing. The sample carries 150,000 to 250,000 clones, 90% to 95% recorded once. Sequencing was performed on peripheral blood, taken 28 days after the second AZD1222 dose. Receptors originate from an adult who received the AZD1222 COVID-19 vaccine. Each CDR3 is given with its conserved first and last residue. A D gene is named only where the DNA matches it firmly. A clone size is listed for some rows: how often the clone was seen (once, few, many), or a class if it is expanded.

.	.	TRBV7-2	TRBJ2-1	TGTGCCAGCAGCTTAGAAGTAAGGGGTGGTCGACCCATTTACAATGAGCAGTTCTTC	CASSLEVRGGRPIYNEQFF
TRBD2	.	TRBV3-1/TRBV3-2	TRBJ2-1	TGTGCCAGCAGCCTGGGACTAGCGCGCGACAATGAGCAGTTCTTC	CASSLGLARDNEQFF
.	.	TRBV6-5	TRBJ1-1	TGTGCCAGCAGCATCTCTGGGACATCGAACACTGAAGCTTTCTTT	CASSISGTSNTEAFF
TRBD1	.	TRBV6-5	TRBJ1-2	TGTGCCAGCAGTTCCCAACAGGGGCGCTACACCTTC	CASSSQQGRYTF
.	.	TRBV3-1/TRBV3-2	TRBJ1-4	TGTGCCAGCAGCCAGACAGGATATAATGAAAAACTGTTTTTT	CASSQTGYNEKLFF
.	.	TRBV28	TRBJ1-5	TGTGCCAGCAGTTTAGGTTCCGGACAGCCCCAGCATTTT	CASSLGSGQPQHF
TRBD1	once	TRBV28	TRBJ1-6	TGTGCCAGCAGTTTACACAGGGGAGATAATTCACCCCTCCACTTT	CASSLHRGDNSPLHF
.	.	TRBV27	TRBJ2-3	TGTGCCAGCAGTGATCAGGGATGGGATACGCAGTATTTT	CASSDQGWDTQYF
.	.	TRBV20-1	TRBJ1-3	TGCAGTGCGCGGGGTGGAAACACCATATATTTT	CSARGGNTIYF
.	.	TRBV6-5	TRBJ2-7	TGTGCCAGCAAGGCAGGGCTAAGCTCCTACGAGCAGTACTTC	CASKAGLSSYEQYF
.	.	TRBV5-1	TRBJ2-7	TGCGCCAGCAGCTTTAACACTGGAAGCTCCTACGAGCAGTACTTC	CASSFNTGSSYEQYF
.	.	TRBV7-9	TRBJ1-4	TGTGCCAGCAGCCCAGCACAGGCTGCAACTAATGAAAAACTGTTTTTT	CASSPAQAATNEKLFF
TRBD2	.	TRBV23-1	TRBJ2-1	TGCGCCAGCAGTGCCACCGGGACTAACGATAGCGATGAGCAGTTCTTC	CASSATGTNDSDEQFF
TRBD2	.	TRBV5-1	TRBJ2-1	TGCGCCAGCAGCTTTAGCGGGATACGGAACAATGAGCAGTTCTTC	CASSFSGIRNNEQFF
.	once	TRBV15	TRBJ1-5	TGTGCCACCAGCAGAGATCGGAGCTATAGCAATCAGCCCCAGCATTTT	CATSRDRSYSNQPQHF
TRBD1	.	TRBV11-2	TRBJ2-5	TGTGCCAGCAGCCCAGGGGGCGAGGAGACCCAGTACTTC	CASSPGGEETQYF
.	.	TRBV28	TRBJ2-3	TGTGCCAGCAGTCCCGTGGCCGGGGGCGGGGAAGATACGCAGTATTTT	CASSPVAGGGEDTQYF
.	.	TRBV28	TRBJ2-7	TGTGCCAGCAGTACCCTCGCGAAAAGAGGGGACGGTAAACGGGAGTACTTC	CASSTLAKRGDGKREYF
TRBD2	.	TRBV5-4	TRBJ2-5	TGTGCCAGCAGCCCGGGACTAGCGGGAGGGCCGAGAGAGACCCAGTACTTC	CASSPGLAGGPRETQYF
.	.	TRBV28	TRBJ2-3	TGTGCCAGCAGTCCTCGGAACAGAGATACGCAGTATTTT	CASSPRNRDTQYF
.	.	TRBV12-3/TRBV12-4	TRBJ1-1	TGTGCCAGCAGTTTACAGGGACTCACTGAAGCTTTCTTT	CASSLQGLTEAFF
TRBD2	.	TRBV7-2	TRBJ2-1	TGTGCCAGCAGTCAGACTAGCGGGTGGTACAATGAGCAGTTCTTC	CASSQTSGWYNEQFF